The 25 T cell receptor beta chains below all came from one sample that was sequenced in a study of CD8+ T cells in alopecia areata listed by TCRdb under 2018. Receptor amplification or capture employed the immunoSEQ multiplex PCR assay. RNA was extracted from all samples and reverse transcribed into cDNA as template for TCR sequencing. This immuneACCESS table, as held by TCRdb, lists in-frame sequences with V and J called but not all clones. Of the missing ones, under half trace to an unresolved V gene in checked studies; the others have no known cause. A total of around 190,000 clones appear in this sample, 60% of them only once. Approximately 0.69% of the sample is taken by the ten largest. The time point tag for this specimen amounts to: 4 weeks on oral tofacitinib. Explained via the paper, the treatment or condition label denotes: oral pan-JAK inhibitor, 5-10 mg twice daily. Sequenced material: CD4+ T cells sorted from blood, taken at week 4, from a patient treated with tofacitinib. Receptors were obtained from a human donor with alopecia areata.

There are a few counts of this clone. This chain links TRBV6-5 with TRBJ2-3, with D hard to call. The CDR3 has 13 residues. Trimming pared 6 bases from V and 1 base from J, leaving 8 bases between. The germline gives CDR1 MNHEY, CDR2 SVGAGI. CDR3 region: CASRPGRTDTQYF. CDR3 DNA: TGTGCCAGCAGACCCGGCCGCACAGATACGCAGTATTTT.

This clone has a handful of counts. The V call is TRBV29-1, the J call TRBJ2-2, with 8 bases aligning to TRBD1. This CDR3 comprises 13 residues. With 6 bases clipped from V and 4 bases from J, the junction kept 4 bases outside the gene matches. Germline CDR1 SQVTM, CDR2 ANQGSEA. The CDR3 region is CSVSGGVTGELFF. The CDR3 nucleotides are TGCAGCGTATCAGGGGGCGTCACCGGGGAGCTGTTTTTT.

The chain has TRBV6-5 and TRBJ2-2; D is unclear. The length of the CDR3 is 12 residues. The V gene's germline CDR1 is MNHEY and CDR2 SVGAGI. The V end was cut by 5 bases, the J end by 2 bases, with 3 bases between. The DNA of the CDR3 is TGTGCCAGCAGTAGAAACACCGGGGAGCTGTTTTTT. Translated, it gives CASSRNTGELFF.

For the CDR3, the DNA is TGTGCCAGTAGTATGGGAGGGATACGCCAAGAGACCCAGTACTTC. Protein sequence: CASSMGGIRQETQYF. The chain joins TRBV19 to TRBJ2-5; TRBD2 aligns across 7 bases. The trim removed 3 bases at V and 1 base at J, leaving 5 bases unmatched. CDR1 LNHDA and CDR2 SQIVND come from the germline V gene (reference sequence). This CDR3 region has 15 residues.

J is TRBJ2-2 and V is TRBV7-6; D not certain. In germline, CDR1 is SGHVS, CDR2 FNYEAQ. Trimming left V 2 bases short and J 6 bases short, with 10 bases between. The CDR3 has 14 residues. CDR3 in amino acids: CASSLIRRSGELFF. The CDR3 DNA is TGTGCCAGCAGCTTAATAAGGAGATCCGGGGAGCTGTTTTTT.

This clone was seen a few times. J is TRBJ2-1 and V is TRBV19; D not resolved. CDR3 length: 13 residues. V lost 1 base, J lost 2 bases, and 3 bases lay in between. Germline-derived CDR1 and CDR2 are LNHDA and SQIVND (reference sequence). CDR3 DNA: TGTGCCAGTAGTATAGTCCCCTACAATGAGCAGTTCTTC. This sequence encodes CASSIVPYNEQFF.

The chain uses TRBV6-5 and TRBJ1-5; D call uncertain. Trimming cost V 0 bases and J 6 bases, with 9 bases left between them. CDR1 and CDR2 from the germline V gene are MNHEY and SVGAGI. The CDR3 runs 14 residues. The CDR3 region is CASSYSTGSQPQHF. For the CDR3, the DNA is TGTGCCAGCAGTTACTCGACCGGTTCTCAGCCCCAGCATTTT.

The genes are TRBV7-9 and TRBJ2-7, with 7 bases aligning to TRBD2. There are 15 residues in the CDR3. Trimming took 4 bases from V and 5 from J; bases not matched to a gene: 11. Per the germline V gene, CDR1 is SEHNR and CDR2 is FQNEAQ (reference sequence). This chain's CDR3 is CASSSGGGMGNEQYF. CDR3 nucleotides: TGTGCCAGCAGCTCCGGGGGAGGGATGGGGAACGAGCAGTACTTC.

The gene calls are TRBV7-2 and TRBJ2-2, with 9 bases identical to TRBD1. With 4 bases clipped from V and 4 bases from J, the junction kept 7 bases outside the gene matches. The length of the CDR3 is 16 residues. The germline gives CDR1 SGHTA, CDR2 FQGNSA. The CDR3 loop reads CASSSRTGDATGELFF. The CDR3 DNA is TGTGCCAGCAGCTCTCGGACAGGGGACGCCACCGGGGAGCTGTTTTTT.

The chain recombines TRBV6-1 with TRBJ1-2; D unresolved. V lost 6 bases and J lost 0, with 11 bases in between. The CDR3 runs to 14 residues. The germline V gene has CDR1 MNHNS and CDR2 SASEGT. The CDR3 protein is CASRVSLANYGYTF. In DNA form, the CDR3 reads TGTGCCAGCAGAGTCTCGCTAGCTAACTATGGCTACACCTTC.

This clone was seen a few times. This chain uses TRBV21-1 with TRBJ2-7; no DNA check was done on the table's D call, TRBD2. TRBV21-1 is marked as a pseudogene. The CDR3 has 15 residues. This chain's CDR3 is CASSKVGSGGCEQYF. CDR3 nucleotide sequence: TGTGCCAGCAGCAAAGTGGGGTCCGGGGGTTGCGAGCAGTACTTC.

A word on this clone: The sample holds other DNA sequences that translate to the same CDR3. The chain links TRBV29-1 to TRBJ2-5; no reliable D call. V lost 6 bases and J lost 4, with 9 bases in between. Germline lookup yields CDR1 SQVTM and CDR2 ANQGSEA. The CDR3 runs to 11 residues. The CDR3 protein is CSVGMGETQYF. CDR3 coding DNA: TGCAGCGTGGGGATGGGAGAGACCCAGTACTTC.

The V and J genes are TRBV5-1 and TRBJ2-5; D gene ambiguous. The CDR3 runs 13 residues. The V gene's germline CDR1 is SGHRS and CDR2 YFSETQ. V lost 2 bases to trimming and J lost 7 bases, with 12 bases between them. The CDR3 loop reads CASSFLGPGTQYF. CDR3 sequence (DNA): TGCGCCAGCAGCTTCCTCGGTCCGGGGACCCAGTACTTC.

V usage is TRBV4-2 and J usage is TRBJ1-3, with 7 bases fitting TRBD1. V was pared by 6 bases and J by 4 bases, with 3 bases of the junction left unmatched. CDR1 and CDR2 (germline): LGHNA, YNFKEQ. This CDR3 contains 13 residues. The CDR3 region has the DNA TGTGCCAGCAGGACAGGGTTAGGAAACACCATATATTTT. Translating it yields CASRTGLGNTIYF.

CDR3 in DNA: TGCAGCGTCGTAGCGGGAGGGCCTTACAATGAGCAGTTCTTC. This gives the protein CSVVAGGPYNEQFF. The chain is built from TRBV29-1 and TRBJ2-1; TRBD2 matches 11 bases. Germline V lookup: CDR1 SQVTM, CDR2 ANQGSEA. The CDR3 has 14 residues. With V trimmed by 6 bases and J by 4 bases, 5 bases remained unmatched.

The chain joins TRBV6-6 to TRBJ2-5; 7 nucleotides line up with TRBD2. Germline trimming cut 5 bases from V and 2 bases from J; bases unmatched to any gene: 5. CDR1 and CDR2 (germline): MNHNY, SVGAGI (reference sequence). This CDR3 region has 14 residues. The DNA of the CDR3 is TGTGCCAGCAGTACCCGGACTAGTCAAGAGACCCAGTACTTC. This codes for CASSTRTSQETQYF.

The V call is TRBV29-1, the J call TRBJ2-3; tentatively, D is TRBD1 (6 bases). CDR3 length equals 14 residues. Germline assignment: CDR1 SQVTM and CDR2 ANQGSEA. Trimming took 5 bases from V and 4 from J, leaving 16 bases between them. The CDR3 nucleotides are TGCAGCGTTATCGAGGCCAGGGGCGCAGATACGCAGTATTTT. Its translation: CSVIEARGADTQYF.

The chain couples TRBV10-3 to TRBJ2-2; D is tentatively TRBD1 or TRBD2 (5 bases each). This CDR3 has 15 residues. V was clipped by 4 bases and J by 1 base, with 10 bases between them. Per the germline V gene, CDR1 is ENHRY and CDR2 is SYGVKD. CDR3 nucleotides: TGTGCCATCAGTGCGGGGACGAGGAACACCGGGGAGCTGTTTTTT. The encoded protein is CAISAGTRNTGELFF.

J is TRBJ2-1 and V is TRBV29-1, with 13 bases identical to TRBD2. Germline CDR1 is SQVTM and CDR2 is ANQGSEA. Losses at the gene ends were 6 bases for V and 8 bases for J; bases not matched to a gene: 7. This CDR3 has 14 amino acids. CDR3 in amino acids: CSVTGTSGTDEQFF. CDR3 nucleotides: TGCAGCGTCACCGGGACTAGCGGGACCGATGAGCAGTTCTTC.

V is TRBV7-2 and J is TRBJ2-5, with D perhaps matching TRBD1 or TRBD2 (6 bases each). CDR1 is SGHTA, CDR2 FQGNSA, per germline. There are 18 residues in the CDR3. V lost 0 bases, J lost 1 base, and 18 bases lay in between. The CDR3 nucleotides read TGTGCCAGCAGCTTAGCTGTGGGGGGCCTTAGCCTCCAAGAGACCCAGTACTTC. Its translation is CASSLAVGGLSLQETQYF.

The sample holds a few counts of this clone. The V and J genes are TRBV6-6 and TRBJ2-1; 9 positions agree with TRBD2. Trimming removed 2 bases from V and 4 bases from J; junction bases left unmatched: 3. Germline CDR1 reads MNHNY; CDR2 reads SVGAGI (reference sequence). The length of the CDR3 is 15 residues. In DNA form, the CDR3 reads TGTGCCAGCAGTTACGGCGGGAGGGGTTACAATGAGCAGTTCTTC. Translating gives CASSYGGRGYNEQFF.

This clone was found a few times. The genes are TRBV11-2 and TRBJ2-5; D tentatively fits TRBD1 or TRBD2 (5 bases each). V lost 5 bases to trimming and J lost 5 bases, with 15 bases between them. The CDR3 runs 14 residues. CDR1 and CDR2 (germline): SGHAT, FQNNGV. The CDR3: CASSSNGDEETQYF. CDR3 nucleotides: TGTGCCAGCAGCAGCAATGGGGACGAGGAGACCCAGTACTTC.

The CDR3 DNA is TGTGCCTGGCCCACCCCGGGCGTACCCGGTGGCTACACCTTC. It is translated as CAWPTPGVPGGYTF. The J gene is TRBJ1-2, the V gene TRBV30; D unclear. Germline assignment: CDR1 GTSNPN and CDR2 SVGIG (reference sequence). The CDR3 has 14 residues. V was trimmed by 5 bases and J by 7 bases, leaving 20 bases between them.

The V and J genes are TRBV7-9 and TRBJ2-2, with a tentative D call TRBD2 (5 bases). This CDR3 spans 13 amino acids. Trimming took off 5 bases at V and 5 bases at J, with 9 bases between the two ends. The V gene's germline CDR1 is SEHNR and CDR2 FQNEAQ (reference sequence). Here the CDR3 DNA reads TGTGCCAGCAGCCGGGGTACGACCGGGGAGCTGTTTTTT. It translates to CASSRGTTGELFF.

Regarding this clone: A read error may be the cause here, since a much bigger clone is one base away. J is TRBJ1-2 and V is TRBV5-6, with D possibly matching TRBD1 (5 bases). Trimming cost V 2 bases and J 3 bases, with 11 bases left between them. Germline loops: CDR1 SGHDT, CDR2 YYEEEE. This CDR3 spans 14 amino acids. The CDR3 sequence: CASSLKGQDYGYTF. DNA of the CDR3: TGTGCCAGCAGCTTAAAGGGGCAGGACTATGGCTACACCTTC.